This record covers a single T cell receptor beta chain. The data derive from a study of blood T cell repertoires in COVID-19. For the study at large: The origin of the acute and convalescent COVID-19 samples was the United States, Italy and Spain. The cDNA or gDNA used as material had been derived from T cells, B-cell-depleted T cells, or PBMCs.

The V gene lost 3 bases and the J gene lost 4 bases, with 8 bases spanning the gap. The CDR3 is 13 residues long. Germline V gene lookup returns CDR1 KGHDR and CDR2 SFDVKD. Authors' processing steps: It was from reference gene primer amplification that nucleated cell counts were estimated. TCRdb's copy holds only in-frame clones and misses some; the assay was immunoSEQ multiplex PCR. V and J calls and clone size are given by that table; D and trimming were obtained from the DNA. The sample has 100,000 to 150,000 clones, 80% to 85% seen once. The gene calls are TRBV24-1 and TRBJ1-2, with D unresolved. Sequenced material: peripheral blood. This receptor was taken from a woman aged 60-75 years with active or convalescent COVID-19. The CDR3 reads CATSDGGIYGYTF. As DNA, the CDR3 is TGTGCCACCAGTGATGGCGGGATCTATGGCTACACCTTC.